Each of the 27 T cell receptor beta chains below was sequenced from the same sample in a study of blood T cell repertoires in COVID-19. Method: immunoSEQ multiplex PCR; TCRdb's copy keeps in-frame clones and lacks some. The profile shows tens of thousands of clones, 85% to 90% of them singletons. Sequenced input: peripheral blood. These receptors all come from a human donor in a cohort sampled during active COVID-19.

The chain combines TRBV28 with TRBJ2-2; a possible D gene is TRBD2 (5 bases). This CDR3 is 13 amino acids long. V was trimmed by 10 bases and J by 0 bases, leaving 9 bases between them. Germline values: CDR1 MDHEN, CDR2 SYDVKM. The CDR3, as DNA: TGTGCCATCTGGACTCCGAACACCGGGGAGCTGTTTTTT. Its protein is CAIWTPNTGELFF.

The V call is TRBV2, the J call TRBJ2-1; D call uncertain. There are 14 residues in the CDR3. V was trimmed by 4 bases and J by 7 bases, leaving 14 bases between them. Per germline, CDR1 SNHLY and CDR2 FYNNEI. This chain's CDR3 is CASSGLANTNEQFF. In DNA form, the CDR3 reads TGTGCCAGCAGTGGGTTAGCTAATACTAATGAGCAGTTCTTC.

The rearrangement uses TRBV27 and TRBJ1-1; D gene uncertain. Trimming cost V 5 bases and J 0 bases, with 10 bases left between them. This CDR3 comprises 14 residues. CDR1 and CDR2 from the germline V gene are MNHEY and SMNVEV (reference sequence). In nucleotides, the CDR3 is TGTGCCAGCAGTGACGCCGGGATGAACACTGAAGCTTTCTTT. It codes for CASSDAGMNTEAFF.

This clone was recorded once. J is TRBJ2-3 and V is TRBV7-9; D is possibly TRBD1 (5 bases). Per germline, CDR1 SEHNR and CDR2 FQNEAQ (reference sequence). The CDR3 covers 15 residues. Between the trimmed V and J ends, which lost 1 base and 3 bases, there was a span of 11 bases. Here the CDR3 DNA reads TGTGCCAGCAGCTTAGATCCAGGGCCGACAGATACGCAGTATTTT. Translation gives CASSLDPGPTDTQYF.

V and J are TRBV9 and TRBJ2-3; the match to TRBD2 covers 7 bases. Germline values: CDR1 SGDLS, CDR2 YYNGEE. Losses at the gene ends were 0 bases for V and 8 bases for J; bases not matched to a gene: 9. The CDR3 length is 15 residues. CDR3 amino acids: CASSVGRGTEGTQYF. CDR3 bases: TGTGCCAGCAGCGTAGGGCGGGGGACGGAGGGTACGCAGTATTTT.

The chain employs TRBV6-5 and TRBJ1-3; 7 bases are a match to TRBD1. V lost 5 bases and J lost 4; bases outside the gene matches: 5. In germline, CDR1 is MNHEY, CDR2 SVGAGI. This CDR3 comprises 14 residues. This CDR3 is CASSNLGGGNTIYF. The CDR3 nucleotides are TGTGCCAGCAGTAACCTAGGGGGCGGAAACACCATATATTTT.

V usage is TRBV18 and J usage is TRBJ2-5, with a weak D call TRBD1 (5 bases). This CDR3 spans 16 amino acids. Between the trimmed V and J ends, which lost 1 base and 4 bases, there was a span of 16 bases. Per the germline V gene, CDR1 is KGHSH and CDR2 is LQKENI. The CDR3 protein is CASSPRSGRVIETQYF. CDR3 in DNA: TGTGCCAGCTCACCACGATCGGGCAGGGTGATAGAGACCCAGTACTTC. Filled out from reference TRBV18 and TRBJ2-5, the complete variable domain reads NAGVMQNPRHLVRRRGQEARLRCSPMKGHSHVYWYRQLPEEGLKFMVYLQKENIIDESGMPKERFSAEFPKEGPSILRIQQVVRGDSAAYFCASSPRSGRVIETQYFGPGTRLLVL.

The chain combines TRBV10-1 with TRBJ2-7; TRBD1 might be the D (6 bases). The CDR3 is 12 amino acids. V was shortened by 5 bases and J by 7 bases, with 12 bases between the two germline ends. CDR1 is WNHNN, CDR2 SYGVQD, per germline (reference sequence). The CDR3 DNA sequence: TGCGCCAGCAGTTCAGGGGTGGGGGAGCAGTACTTC. The encoded protein is CASSSGVGEQYF.

The V gene is TRBV18, the J gene TRBJ1-1; D not certain. The V gene's germline CDR1 is KGHSH and CDR2 LQKENI. The CDR3 extends over 13 amino acids. V lost 1 base, J lost 5 bases, and 8 bases lay in between. CDR3 residues: CASSPRRETEAFF. CDR3 DNA: TGTGCCAGCTCACCACGGCGGGAAACTGAAGCTTTCTTT.

This clone was seen just once. The rearrangement joins TRBV18 to TRBJ2-1; 11 nucleotides agree with TRBD1. CDR3 length equals 19 residues. Germline-derived CDR1 and CDR2 are KGHSH and LQKENI. V dropped 6 bases and J dropped 4; count of bases not matched to a gene: 17. DNA of the CDR3: TGTGCCAGCTCGTCCCGGACAGGGGGCGCGTCTAGCGGGTACAATGAGCAGTTCTTC. It translates to CASSSRTGGASSGYNEQFF.

This chain uses TRBV19 with TRBJ2-5; the D gene is possibly TRBD2 (6 bases). Between the trimmed V and J ends, which lost 3 bases and 5 bases, there was a span of 10 bases. CDR3 length equals 13 residues. The germline V gene encodes CDR1 LNHDA and CDR2 SQIVND (reference sequence). The CDR3 loop reads CASSIAGRETQYF. CDR3 nucleotide sequence: TGTGCCAGTAGTATCGCAGGGAGGGAGACCCAGTACTTC. Based on the CDR3 plus reference TRBV19 and TRBJ2-5, the full variable domain is DGGITQSPKYLFRKEGQNVTLSCEQNLNHDAMYWYRQDPGQGLRLIYYSQIVNDFQKGDIAEGYSVSREKKESFPLTVTSAQKNPTAFYLCASSIAGRETQYFGPGTRLLVL.

This chain links TRBV6-1 with TRBJ1-5, with TRBD1 identical over 7 bases. J lost 7 bases, V lost 7 bases, and 16 bases had no gene match. Germline loops: CDR1 MNHNS, CDR2 SASEGT. CDR3 length equals 16 residues. Written as DNA, the CDR3 is TGTGCCAGCATTGAGGGGGCAGGGGGTTTGTTCCAGCCCCAGCATTTT. Amino acid sequence: CASIEGAGGLFQPQHF.

The sample holds a few counts of this clone. This chain links TRBV19 with TRBJ2-7; 11 bases fit TRBD2. CDR3 length: 18 residues. V lost 2 bases and J lost 2; bases outside the gene matches: 11. The V gene's germline CDR1 is LNHDA and CDR2 SQIVND (reference sequence). The DNA for the CDR3 is TGTGCCAGTAGTATAAGGACTAGCGGGCCCGGGGGAACCTACGAGCAGTACTTC. Translated: CASSIRTSGPGGTYEQYF.

The V call is TRBV19, the J call TRBJ1-4, with 7 bases aligning to TRBD1. The CDR3 consists of 13 residues. Germline lookup yields CDR1 LNHDA and CDR2 SQIVND (reference sequence). V shed 6 bases and J 8 bases; nucleotides not matched to a gene: 6. Here the CDR3 reads CASSNQGGEKLFF. The CDR3 DNA follows: TGTGCCAGTAGCAACCAAGGGGGCGAAAAACTGTTTTTT. The full variable domain, completed using reference TRBV19 and TRBJ1-4, is DGGITQSPKYLFRKEGQNVTLSCEQNLNHDAMYWYRQDPGQGLRLIYYSQIVNDFQKGDIAEGYSVSREKKESFPLTVTSAQKNPTAFYLCASSNQGGEKLFFGSGTQLSVL.

The chain has TRBV7-2 and TRBJ2-3; 9 bases align to TRBD2. The V segment lost 2 bases and the J segment 3 bases; nucleotides outside the gene matches: 6. The CDR3 runs to 16 residues. Looked up from germline, CDR1 is SGHTA and CDR2 is FQGNSA. The CDR3 region is CASSLRGGAGTDTQYF. CDR3 nucleotides: TGTGCCAGCAGCTTACGCGGGGGGGCCGGAACAGATACGCAGTATTTT.

The chain recombines TRBV5-1 with TRBJ2-3, with 7 bases that match TRBD1. Trimming removed 0 bases from V and 2 bases from J; junction bases left unmatched: 6. Germline V CDR1 and CDR2: SGHRS, YFSETQ. This CDR3 is built from 16 residues. The DNA of the CDR3 is TGCGCCAGCAGCTTGGCTAGGGGGCGCGCCACAGATACGCAGTATTTT. It translates to CASSLARGRATDTQYF.

The chain combines TRBV12-5 with TRBJ1-1, with 8 bases fitting TRBD1. The germline CDR1 and CDR2 sequences are LGHNT and FRNRAP. V gave up 5 bases and J gave up 1 base; unmatched junction bases: 6. This CDR3 has 15 residues. Here the CDR3 DNA reads TGTGCTAGTGGTGCCTCCGGGACAGGGAACACTGAAGCTTTCTTT. It encodes CASGASGTGNTEAFF.

This clone occurred a few times. The chain uses TRBV27 and TRBJ2-3; 10 bases fit TRBD2. The CDR3 loop spans 18 amino acids. Germline assignment: CDR1 MNHEY and CDR2 SMNVEV (reference sequence). V dropped 4 bases and J dropped 3; count of bases not matched to a gene: 13. This chain's CDR3 is CASSSPRASGSGTDTQYF. For the CDR3, the DNA is TGTGCCAGCAGTTCACCCCGGGCTAGCGGGAGTGGGACAGATACGCAGTATTTT.

The chain uses TRBV15 and TRBJ2-3; tentatively, D is TRBD2 (5 bases). Looked up from germline, CDR1 is LNHNV and CDR2 is YYDKDF (reference sequence). Trimming removed 5 bases from V and 2 bases from J, with 11 bases in between. The CDR3 is 14 amino acids. The DNA of the CDR3 is TGTGCCACCAGCGGGAGAGGATTCACAGATACGCAGTATTTT. This codes for CATSGRGFTDTQYF. The variable domain in full, with the rest retrieved from reference TRBV15 and TRBJ2-3, is DAMVIQNPRYQVTQFGKPVTLSCSQTLNHNVMYWYQQKSSQAPKLLFHYYDKDFNNEADTPDNFQSRRPNTSFCFLDIRSPGLGDTAMYLCATSGRGFTDTQYFGPGTRLTVL.

The CDR3 reads CASSLVTAGEQFF. The CDR3 nucleotides are TGTGCCAGCAGCTTAGTTACGGCGGGGGAACAGTTCTTC. The chain links TRBV11-1 to TRBJ2-1, with 7 positions matching TRBD2. From germline, CDR1 is SGHAT and CDR2 FQDESV (reference sequence). The CDR3 covers 13 residues. With 1 base clipped from V and 13 bases from J, the junction kept 7 bases outside the gene matches.

V gene TRBV28 combines with J gene TRBJ1-1; 7 nucleotides align to TRBD1. From germline, CDR1 is MDHEN and CDR2 SYDVKM. CDR3 length: 16 amino acids. J was trimmed by 5 bases and V by 4 bases; bases with no gene match: 13. The CDR3 region has the DNA TGTGCCAGCAGTTGGTGGGGTCAGGGGGGAAAGACTGAAGCTTTCTTT. Encoded protein: CASSWWGQGGKTEAFF. Together with reference TRBV28 and TRBJ1-1, the CDR3 gives the full variable domain: DVKVTQSSRYLVKRTGEKVFLECVQDMDHENMFWYRQDPGLGLRLIYFSYDVKMKEKGDIPEGYSVSREKKERFSLILESASTNQTSMYLCASSWWGQGGKTEAFFGQGTRLTVV.

The chain is built from TRBV7-9 and TRBJ1-3; 7 bases line up with TRBD1. Per germline, CDR1 SEHNR and CDR2 FQNEAQ (reference sequence). The CDR3 is 15 residues long. The junction had 12 bases not matched to a gene; V was cut back by 5 bases and J by 8 bases. CDR3 loop: CASSPYRQGRDTIYF. DNA of the CDR3: TGTGCCAGCAGCCCTTATAGACAGGGTCGGGACACCATATATTTT. The complete variable domain, with remaining parts taken from reference TRBV7-9 and TRBJ1-3, reads DTGVSQNPRHKITKRGQNVTFRCDPISEHNRLYWYRQTLGQGPEFLTYFQNEAQLEKSRLLSDRFSAERPKGSFSTLEIQRTEQGDSAMYLCASSPYRQGRDTIYFGEGSWLTVV.

The chain carries TRBV19 and TRBJ2-5, with D tentatively TRBD1 (6 bases). The CDR3 contains 14 residues. Germline V gene sequence: CDR1 LNHDA, CDR2 SQIVND (reference sequence). V was shortened by 5 bases and J by 7 bases, with 17 bases between the two germline ends. The CDR3 is CASSSSGVVGTQYF. The CDR3 nucleotides read TGTGCCAGTAGTTCATCAGGGGTTGTCGGGACCCAGTACTTC.

The rearrangement links TRBV11-3 to TRBJ1-4; D ambiguous. The V gene's germline CDR1 is SGHNT and CDR2 YENEEA. This CDR3 spans 15 amino acids. The V end was cut by 1 base, the J end by 4 bases, with 10 bases between. CDR3 sequence: CASSLGVSGNEKLFF. For the CDR3, the DNA is TGTGCCAGCAGCTTAGGGGTGTCGGGTAATGAAAAACTGTTTTTT.

Only one count was recorded for this clone. The chain uses TRBV24-1 and TRBJ2-3, with 9 bases that match TRBD2. Trimming cost V 2 bases and J 0 bases; bases outside gene matches: 2. Germline CDR1 reads KGHDR; CDR2 reads SFDVKD. This CDR3 has 16 amino acids. CDR3 in amino acids: CATSDSTSGSTDTQYF. In nucleotides, the CDR3 is TGTGCCACCAGTGATTCGACTAGCGGTAGCACAGATACGCAGTATTTT.

The rearrangement uses TRBV6-5 and TRBJ2-2; 9 bases are shared with TRBD1. The CDR3 length is 16 residues. After removal of 2 bases from V and 2 bases from J, the junction contained 3 bases not matched to a gene. Germline V gene data show CDR1 as MNHEY and CDR2 as SVGAGI. The CDR3 DNA reads as TGTGCCAGCAGTTACGGGACAGGGTCCAACACCGGGGAGCTGTTTTTT. It specifies CASSYGTGSNTGELFF.

The chain joins TRBV21-1 to TRBJ1-6. TRBV21-1 is labeled a pseudogene. The CDR3 contains 14 residues. In DNA, the CDR3 is TGTGCCAGCAGCAGCGGAGAGGGCTATTCACCCCTCCACTTT. Encoded protein: CASSSGEGYSPLHF.